This T cell receptor (beta chain) was observed in a study of blood T cell repertoires in COVID-19. Study information: Donors in the United States, Italy and Spain gave samples during acute or convalescent COVID-19. Sources were T cells, B-cell-depleted T cells, or PBMCs; the material itself was cDNA or gDNA.

The CDR3 extends over 12 amino acids. Germline CDR1 and CDR2: MNHNY and SVGAGI (reference sequence). V was shortened by 4 bases and J by 7 bases, with 10 bases between the two germline ends. In the study's own analysis: Amplification of reference gene primers was used by the study to estimate nucleated cell counts. Some clones are missing from TCRdb's copy, which holds only in-frame ones; the method was immunoSEQ multiplex PCR. V and J calls and clone size follow that table, whereas D and trimming were derived from the DNA. The sample carries 130,000 to 150,000 clones, around four fifths recorded once.

The chain uses TRBV6-6 and TRBJ1-2; D is uncertain. This sequence originates from a human donor in a cohort sampled during active COVID-19. Material for sequencing was peripheral blood. Here the CDR3 DNA reads TGTGCCAGCAGTTTGGTGCAGCGTGGCTACACCTTC. Its translation is CASSLVQRGYTF.